This is a list of T cell receptor beta chains from one sample in a study of T-cell reconstitution after alpha-beta-depleted transplantation in children. TCRdb processed the PCR reads anew with MiXCR; each CDR3 protein has one entry. The data contain some 340,000 distinct CDR3 sequences, around 10% of them singletons. Material: PBMCs from the stem cell graft donor, obtained from the stem cell graft. The receptors shown here come from a human donor who donated a stem cell graft to a child with acute lymphoblastic leukemia. CDR3s include the opening cysteine and the closing phenylalanine or tryptophan. The D gene is left open where the match is weak. Clone sizes are given selectively: once, few, many, or a class where the clone is expanded.

v_gene,j_gene,d_gene,abundance,CDR3nt,CDR3aa
TRBV3-1,TRBJ2-7,NA,NA,TGTGCCAGCAGCCCACGTCCAAATACCTACGAGCAGTACTTC,CASSPRPNTYEQYF
TRBV6-2/TRBV6-3,TRBJ2-2,TRBD2,few,TGTGCCAGCAGTTATCGACTAGCGGGGGCCGCGAACACCGGGGAGCTGTTTTTT,CASSYRLAGAANTGELFF
TRBV7-9,TRBJ1-2,TRBD1,few,TGTGCCAGCAGGGGAGGGGGCTTCTATGGCTACACCTTC,CASRGGGFYGYTF
TRBV12-3/TRBV12-4,TRBJ2-3,NA,many,TGTGCCAGCAGCCTACTAGGGCGCACAGATACGCAGTATTTT,CASSLLGRTDTQYF
TRBV7-2,TRBJ1-4,TRBD1,few,TGTGCCAGCAGCTTAGTGCCAGGGGGAGCTTTTTACGATGAAAAACTGTTTTTT,CASSLVPGGAFYDEKLFF
TRBV28,TRBJ1-1,NA,NA,TGTGCCAGCAGTTTCCAGGGATACTCCTATGAAGCTTTCTTT,CASSFQGYSYEAFF
TRBV19,TRBJ1-1,NA,NA,TGTGCCAGTAGTATGGGGCAGAACACTGAAGCTTTCTTT,CASSMGQNTEAFF
TRBV28,TRBJ2-7,NA,few,TGTGCCAGCAGTTTGACTTCGCGGCAGGGCTACGAGCAGTACTTC,CASSLTSRQGYEQYF
TRBV29-1,TRBJ2-3,TRBD2,many,TGCAGCGTTGTCGGTTATGGCGGGAGGGCCACAGATACGCAGTATTTT,CSVVGYGGRATDTQYF
TRBV11-1,TRBJ1-5,TRBD1,few,TGTGCCAGCAGCTTACGCTCCGGGACAGGAGATTATAGCAATCAGCCCCAGCATTTT,CASSLRSGTGDYSNQPQHF
TRBV5-1,TRBJ2-1,NA,many,TGCGCCAGCAGGCTGCAACCGGATCTCTACAATGAGCAGTTCTTC,CASRLQPDLYNEQFF
TRBV28,TRBJ2-6,TRBD1,few,TGTGCCAGCAGTCCACGACAGGGCCCTATCTCTGGGGCCAACGTCCTGACTTTC,CASSPRQGPISGANVLTF
TRBV27,TRBJ1-4,NA,NA,TGTGCCAGCAGTAAGGTGGCCGTTAATGAAAAACTGTTTTTT,CASSKVAVNEKLFF
TRBV7-2,TRBJ2-3,TRBD2,NA,TGTGCCAGCAGCTTAGCTGCGGGAGCGAATACGCAGTATTTT,CASSLAAGANTQYF
TRBV27,TRBJ2-5,NA,many,TGTGCCAGCAGATGGGGGTTACAAGAGACCCAGTACTTC,CASRWGLQETQYF
TRBV4-1,TRBJ2-1,TRBD2,many,TGCGCCAGCGGGCTGACTAGCGGGAGTTACGATGAGCAGTTCTTC,CASGLTSGSYDEQFF
TRBV5-1,TRBJ2-3,NA,many,TGCGCCAGCAGCTTGAGTCAGGCGTCAGATACGCAGTATTTT,CASSLSQASDTQYF
TRBV20-1,TRBJ2-1,TRBD2,few,TGCAGTGCGACCCCGGGACTAGCGGGAGTTAGGCATGAGCAGTTCTTC,CSATPGLAGVRHEQFF
TRBV5-1,TRBJ2-3,NA,many,TGCGCCAGCACCATACAGGGAGGTTGGACAGCTAGCACAGATACGCAGTATTTT,CASTIQGGWTASTDTQYF
TRBV9,TRBJ2-7,TRBD1,NA,TGTGCCAGCAGCCCAGGACAGGGGCGCGGGTACGAGCAGTACTTC,CASSPGQGRGYEQYF
TRBV7-9,TRBJ2-1,TRBD2,few,TGTGCCAGCACCGCCCCAGGGACTAGCGGCTACAATGAGCAGTTCTTC,CASTAPGTSGYNEQFF
TRBV7-9,TRBJ2-2,NA,few,TGTGCCAGCAGCTCGGCCTACGGGTCCACCGGGGAGCTGTTTTTT,CASSSAYGSTGELFF
TRBV28,TRBJ2-7,NA,few,TGTGCCAGCAGTTTATGGGGGGAGGGGGCCTACGAGCAGTACTTC,CASSLWGEGAYEQYF
TRBV7-2,TRBJ2-3,NA,NA,TGTGCCAGCCGAGCGGGTTTAGAGACAGATACGCAGTATTTT,CASRAGLETDTQYF
TRBV7-6,TRBJ1-2,NA,many,TGTGCCACCTCCCAGGGGAACTATGGCTACACCTTC,CATSQGNYGYTF
TRBV7-2,TRBJ2-2,NA,many,TGTGCCAGCAGCCCAGGCTTGAACACCGGGGAGCTGTTTTTT,CASSPGLNTGELFF
TRBV20-1,TRBJ2-3,NA,many,TGCAGTGCTAGAAGAGGGGCAAACACAGATACGCAGTATTTT,CSARRGANTDTQYF
TRBV15,TRBJ2-7,TRBD1,few,TGTGCCACCAGCAGAGATAGGGGGACAGGGTACTACGAGCAGTACTTC,CATSRDRGTGYYEQYF
TRBV5-1,TRBJ2-5,NA,few,TGCGCCAGCAGGGTCGGTACAGGGAGAGAGACCCAGTACTTC,CASRVGTGRETQYF
TRBV3-1,TRBJ2-5,TRBD2,many,TGTGCCAGCAGCCAAACGGGAGGGCCAGAGACCCAGTACTTC,CASSQTGGPETQYF
TRBV29-1,TRBJ2-5,TRBD2,few,TGCAGCGTTGATCTAGCGGGAGGGCAATCAGAGACCCAGTACTTC,CSVDLAGGQSETQYF
TRBV5-6,TRBJ2-1,TRBD2,many,TGTGCCAGCAGCTTCCGCCGCGGACTAGCGGGAGTTGGTGAGCAGTTCTTC,CASSFRRGLAGVGEQFF